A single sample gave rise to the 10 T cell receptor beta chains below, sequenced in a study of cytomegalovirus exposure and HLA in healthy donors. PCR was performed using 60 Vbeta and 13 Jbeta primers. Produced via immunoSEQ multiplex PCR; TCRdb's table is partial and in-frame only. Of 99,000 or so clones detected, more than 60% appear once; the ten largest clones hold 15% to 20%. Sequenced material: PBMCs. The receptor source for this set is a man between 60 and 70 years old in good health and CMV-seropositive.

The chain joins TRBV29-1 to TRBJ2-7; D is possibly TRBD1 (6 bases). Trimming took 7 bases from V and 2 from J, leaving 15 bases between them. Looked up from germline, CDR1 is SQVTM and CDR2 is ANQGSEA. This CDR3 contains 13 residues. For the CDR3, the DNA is TGCAGCGCCCAAGGGGGAACCCCCTACGAGCAGTACTTC. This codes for CSAQGGTPYEQYF.

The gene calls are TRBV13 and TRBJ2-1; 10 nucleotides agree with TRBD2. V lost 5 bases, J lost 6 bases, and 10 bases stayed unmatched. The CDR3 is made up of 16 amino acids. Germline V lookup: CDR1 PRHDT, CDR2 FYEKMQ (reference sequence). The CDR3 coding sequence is TGTGCCAGCAGCAAGGCGAGCGGGGGGGCGGCCAATGAGCAGTTCTTC. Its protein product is CASSKASGGAANEQFF.

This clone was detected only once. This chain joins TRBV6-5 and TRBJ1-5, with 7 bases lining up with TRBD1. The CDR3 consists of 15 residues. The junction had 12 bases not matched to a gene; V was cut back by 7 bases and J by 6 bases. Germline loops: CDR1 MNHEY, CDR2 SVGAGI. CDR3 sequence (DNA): TGTGCCAGCACTTCGGGACAGACCTACGTTCAGCCCCAGCATTTT. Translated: CASTSGQTYVQPQHF.

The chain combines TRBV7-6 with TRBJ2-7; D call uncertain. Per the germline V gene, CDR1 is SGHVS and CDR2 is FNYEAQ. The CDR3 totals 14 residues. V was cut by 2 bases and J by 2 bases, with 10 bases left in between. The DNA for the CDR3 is TGTGCCAGCAGCTTATACTCAGGAACCTACGAGCAGTACTTC. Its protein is CASSLYSGTYEQYF.

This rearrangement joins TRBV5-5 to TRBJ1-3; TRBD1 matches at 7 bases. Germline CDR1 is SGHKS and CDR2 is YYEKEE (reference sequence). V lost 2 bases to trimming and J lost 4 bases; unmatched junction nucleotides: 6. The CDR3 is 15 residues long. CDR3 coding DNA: TGTGCCAGCAGCTTAACAGGGGCCCCGGGAAACACCATATATTTT. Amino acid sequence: CASSLTGAPGNTIYF.

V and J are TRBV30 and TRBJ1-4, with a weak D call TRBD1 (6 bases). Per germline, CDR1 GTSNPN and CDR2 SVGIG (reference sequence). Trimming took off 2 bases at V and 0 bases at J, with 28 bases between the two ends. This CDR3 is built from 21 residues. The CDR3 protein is CAWSLSDPRLAGAPTNEKLFF. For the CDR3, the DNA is TGTGCCTGGAGTCTTTCCGACCCCCGACTAGCGGGGGCTCCAACTAATGAAAAACTGTTTTTT.

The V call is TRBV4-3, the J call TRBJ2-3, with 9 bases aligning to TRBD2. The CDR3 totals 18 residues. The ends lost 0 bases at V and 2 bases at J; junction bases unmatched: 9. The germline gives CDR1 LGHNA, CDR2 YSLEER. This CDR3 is CASSQDWVAGAYTDTQYF. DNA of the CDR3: TGCGCCAGCAGCCAAGACTGGGTAGCGGGGGCTTACACAGATACGCAGTATTTT.

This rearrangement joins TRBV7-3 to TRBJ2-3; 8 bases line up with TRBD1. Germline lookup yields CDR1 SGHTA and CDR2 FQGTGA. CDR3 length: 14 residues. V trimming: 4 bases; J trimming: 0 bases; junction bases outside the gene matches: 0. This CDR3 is CASSWTGSTDTQYF. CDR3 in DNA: TGTGCCAGCAGCTGGACAGGGAGCACAGATACGCAGTATTTT.

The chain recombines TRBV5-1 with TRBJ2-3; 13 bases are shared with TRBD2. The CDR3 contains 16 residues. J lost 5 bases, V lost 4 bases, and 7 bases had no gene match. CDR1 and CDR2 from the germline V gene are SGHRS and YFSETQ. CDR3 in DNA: TGCGCCAGCAGCCTAGGACTAGCGGGGGTCGAAGATACGCAGTATTTT. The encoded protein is CASSLGLAGVEDTQYF. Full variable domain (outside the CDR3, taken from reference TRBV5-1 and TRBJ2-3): KAGVTQTPRYLIKTRGQQVTLSCSPISGHRSVSWYQQTPGQGLQFLFEYFSETQRNKGNFPGRFSGRQFSNSRSEMNVSTLELGDSALYLCASSLGLAGVEDTQYFGPGTRLTVL.

The CDR3 sequence is CASSLQRNQPQHF. The DNA of the CDR3 is TGTGCCAGCAGTTTACAGAGGAATCAGCCCCAGCATTTT. The rearrangement uses TRBV27 and TRBJ1-5; D gene ambiguous. The CDR3 is 13 residues long. The germline V and J ends were trimmed by 2 bases and 4 bases, with 6 bases remaining between them. Germline-derived CDR1 and CDR2 are MNHEY and SMNVEV (reference sequence).